Below are 23 T cell receptor beta chains sequenced from a single sample in a study of stem cell transplantation in POMP-related autoinflammatory disease. Repertoires were generated with immunoSEQ multiplex PCR, while TCRdb's copy carries only in-frame clones and drops some. The repertoire has some 70,000 clones, approximately 91% of them found once; the top ten carry about 0.7%. The material sequenced was CD4+ T cells from PBMCs, taken after stem cell transplantation. The origin of the receptors is a human patient with POMP-related autoinflammation and immune dysregulation (PRAID). A subset of T cells may come from the graft donor.

The chain uses TRBV28 and TRBJ2-7; 7 nucleotides line up with TRBD2. Germline assignment: CDR1 MDHEN and CDR2 SYDVKM. V was clipped by 9 bases and J by 4 bases; unmatched bases: 12. The CDR3 length is 14 residues. This chain's CDR3 is CASIDGGSSYEQYF. The CDR3, as DNA: TGTGCCAGTATCGATGGCGGGAGCTCTTACGAGCAGTACTTC.

The chain links TRBV19 to TRBJ2-5, with D hard to call. Germline assignment: CDR1 LNHDA and CDR2 SQIVND (reference sequence). The CDR3 totals 14 residues. Between the trimmed V and J ends, which lost 1 base and 0 bases, there was a span of 6 bases. The CDR3 is CASSIGWHQETQYF. DNA of the CDR3: TGTGCCAGTAGTATAGGTTGGCACCAAGAGACCCAGTACTTC.

The genes are TRBV6-5 and TRBJ2-5; no definite D call. The germline V gene has CDR1 MNHEY and CDR2 SVGAGI. The CDR3 length is 14 residues. The V end lost 0 bases, the J end lost 4 bases, and 9 bases lay between the germline ends. The CDR3, as DNA: TGTGCCAGCAGTTACTCGTGGGCCGGAGAGACCCAGTACTTC. Translation: CASSYSWAGETQYF.

Written as DNA, the CDR3 is TGTGCCAGCAGCTTGCACTCCTCCTACGAGCAGTACTTC. The encoded protein is CASSLHSSYEQYF. The V and J genes are TRBV11-2 and TRBJ2-7, with no clear D. The germline gives CDR1 SGHAT, CDR2 FQNNGV. Trimming removed 3 bases from V and 0 bases from J, with 6 bases in between. The CDR3 totals 13 residues.

This clone was counted a single time. The J gene is TRBJ2-7, the V gene TRBV4-1, with D unclear. Trimming left V 0 bases short and J 0 bases short, with 18 bases between. There are 18 residues in the CDR3. Germline V lookup: CDR1 MGHRA, CDR2 YSYEKL. CDR3 residues: CASSQETLSSALSYEQYF. The CDR3 coding sequence is TGCGCCAGCAGCCAAGAGACCCTATCTAGTGCCCTCTCCTACGAGCAGTACTTC.

The V gene is TRBV29-1, the J gene TRBJ2-3, with 7 bases that match TRBD1. CDR3 size: 13 residues. J lost 2 bases, V lost 4 bases, and 3 bases had no gene match. The germline V gene encodes CDR1 SQVTM and CDR2 ANQGSEA. CDR3 in DNA: TGCAGCGTTGGACAGGGACCCACAGATACGCAGTATTTT. It encodes CSVGQGPTDTQYF.

The V and J genes are TRBV7-9 and TRBJ1-1; no clear D. Trimming took off 5 bases at V and 7 bases at J, with 17 bases between the two ends. There are 14 residues in the CDR3. CDR1 and CDR2 from the germline V gene are SEHNR and FQNEAQ (reference sequence). The CDR3 nucleotides are TGTGCCAGCAGCCTCCCCCGGACCTACGGTGAAGCTTTCTTT. Its translation: CASSLPRTYGEAFF.

The chain joins TRBV19 to TRBJ2-2; D perhaps matches TRBD1 (6 bases). CDR3 length: 15 residues. Looked up from germline, CDR1 is LNHDA and CDR2 is SQIVND (reference sequence). Trimming pared 7 bases from V and 0 bases from J, leaving 12 bases between. The CDR3 region is CASTPGHSNTGELFF. The CDR3 DNA reads TGTGCCAGTACCCCGGGACATTCGAACACCGGGGAGCTGTTTTTT.

As for this clone: Mismatch with germline at one junction end may stem from a read error. As DNA, the CDR3 is TGCGCCAGCCGCTTGGCTCTCGTCTACAATGAGCAGTTCTTC. Its translation: CASRLALVYNEQFF. The gene calls are TRBV5-1 and TRBJ2-1; D unresolved. The CDR3 has 14 amino acids. Germline lookup yields CDR1 SGHRS and CDR2 YFSETQ.

This rearrangement joins TRBV7-2 to TRBJ1-6; D is unclear. V was shortened by 3 bases and J by 10 bases, with 10 bases between the two germline ends. CDR3 length: 13 residues. Germline values: CDR1 SGHTA, CDR2 FQGNSA. Here the CDR3 reads CASSFMWGSPLHF. CDR3 DNA sequence: TGTGCCAGCAGCTTTATGTGGGGATCACCCCTCCACTTT.

This chain links TRBV6-5 with TRBJ1-6; TRBD1 might be the D (5 bases). With 4 bases removed from V and 4 bases from J, the gap between germline ends came to 8 bases. In germline, CDR1 is MNHEY, CDR2 SVGAGI. This CDR3 has 14 amino acids. Here the CDR3 reads CASSSRGYNSPLHF. In DNA, the CDR3 is TGTGCCAGCAGTTCGAGGGGTTATAATTCACCCCTCCACTTT.

The CDR3 nucleotides are TGTGCCAGCAGCTACGTCGGCATCAGACAAAATGAAAAACTGTTTTTT. Translation: CASSYVGIRQNEKLFF. The chain joins TRBV5-4 to TRBJ1-4; D uncertain. The CDR3 has 16 residues. CDR1 and CDR2 from the germline V gene are SGHNT and YYREEE (reference sequence). Trimming removed 3 bases at V and 5 bases at J, with 17 bases between.

The CDR3 sequence: CASSFGGARYNEQFF. The CDR3 DNA follows: TGTGCCAGCAGCTTCGGGGGGGCCCGGTACAATGAGCAGTTCTTC. The genes are TRBV11-2 and TRBJ2-1; 8 bases line up with TRBD2. Trimming at V came to 3 bases and at J to 4 bases, leaving 5 bases not matched to a gene. CDR1 and CDR2 (germline): SGHAT, FQNNGV. This CDR3 comprises 15 residues. Full variable domain (outside the CDR3, taken from reference TRBV11-2 and TRBJ2-1): EAGVAQSPRYKIIEKRQSVAFWCNPISGHATLYWYQQILGQGPKLLIQFQNNGVVDDSQLPKDRFSAERLKGVDSTLKIQPAKLEDSAVYLCASSFGGARYNEQFFGPGTRLTVL.

This chain connects TRBV7-9 to TRBJ2-1, with 8 bases identical to TRBD2. The V and J ends lost 6 bases and 1 base, in that order; junction bases with no gene match: 11. Germline loops: CDR1 SEHNR, CDR2 FQNEAQ (reference sequence). The CDR3 totals 17 residues. Written as DNA, the CDR3 is TGTGCCAGCAGTGGGGCGGGAGGTTGGAGTTCCTACAATGAGCAGTTCTTC. Its translation is CASSGAGGWSSYNEQFF.

This clone was seen a single time. The V and J genes are TRBV29-1 and TRBJ2-5, with TRBD1 as a possible D gene (6 bases). This CDR3 spans 12 amino acids. Trimming took off 5 bases at V and 3 bases at J, with 10 bases between the two ends. Germline V gene data show CDR1 as SQVTM and CDR2 as ANQGSEA. CDR3 nucleotides: TGCAGCGTTCAGGACAGCAAAGAGACCCAGTACTTC. The encoded protein is CSVQDSKETQYF.

The rearrangement links TRBV28 to TRBJ2-1; 7 positions agree with TRBD2. CDR1 and CDR2 (germline): MDHEN, SYDVKM. The CDR3 loop spans 16 amino acids. Germline trimming cut 4 bases from V and 3 bases from J; bases unmatched to any gene: 9. CDR3 residues: CASSSGSGVLYNEQFF. The CDR3 DNA follows: TGTGCCAGCAGTTCCGGGAGCGGGGTCCTCTACAATGAGCAGTTCTTC.

This chain uses TRBV4-1 with TRBJ2-5; either TRBD1 or TRBD2 may fit D (5 bases each). V was clipped by 6 bases and J by 2 bases, with 10 bases between them. Germline V gives CDR1 MGHRA, CDR2 YSYEKL. The CDR3 is 13 residues long. For the CDR3, the DNA is TGCGCCAGCAGGAGGGGATCTCAAGAGACCCAGTACTTC. Protein sequence: CASRRGSQETQYF.

V and J are TRBV7-9 and TRBJ2-6, with D tentatively TRBD1 or TRBD2 (5 bases each). The CDR3 loop spans 18 amino acids. V lost 7 bases to trimming and J lost 1 base, with 20 bases between them. Germline lookup yields CDR1 SEHNR and CDR2 FQNEAQ (reference sequence). The CDR3 region is CASTPKGSSSSGANVLTF. In DNA, the CDR3 is TGTGCCAGCACCCCTAAGGGGAGTAGCTCTTCTGGGGCCAACGTCCTGACTTTC.

J is TRBJ1-1 and V is TRBV19; D possibly corresponds to TRBD1 (5 bases). Trimming stripped 6 bases from V and 4 bases from J, with 9 bases between. The CDR3 consists of 12 residues. CDR1 and CDR2 from the germline V gene are LNHDA and SQIVND (reference sequence). The CDR3 is CASRGLLTEAFF. CDR3 sequence (DNA): TGTGCCAGTAGGGGACTTCTCACTGAAGCTTTCTTT.

The J gene is TRBJ1-5, the V gene TRBV18; D is ambiguous. This CDR3 is built from 16 residues. The ends were cut back, 3 bases at V and 0 bases at J, with 12 bases in the middle. CDR1 and CDR2 from the germline V gene are KGHSH and LQKENI. CDR3 residues: CASSPVHLYSNQPQHF. The DNA of the CDR3 is TGTGCCAGCTCACCGGTACACCTTTATAGCAATCAGCCCCAGCATTTT.

The chain is built from TRBV11-3 and TRBJ2-7, with 7 bases matching TRBD1. CDR3 length: 13 residues. The trim removed 1 base at V and 13 bases at J, leaving 10 bases unmatched. CDR1 and CDR2 from the germline V gene are SGHNT and YENEEA. CDR3 sequence (DNA): TGTGCCAGCAGCTTAGTCCGGGACAGTTTACTTTACTTC. Its protein product is CASSLVRDSLLYF.

The V and J genes are TRBV7-7 and TRBJ2-5; weak D call: TRBD2 (5 bases). Trimming took off 0 bases at V and 4 bases at J, with 6 bases between the two ends. Germline V lookup: CDR1 SSHAT, CDR2 FNYEAQ (reference sequence). The CDR3 spans 13 residues. The CDR3 loop is CASSLARVETQYF. CDR3 in DNA: TGTGCCAGCAGCTTAGCGAGGGTAGAGACCCAGTACTTC.

This clone has just one count. CDR3 in DNA: TGTGCCAGCAGTGAAAGACTAGCGGACGCCCGGGAGACCCAGTACTTC. It specifies CASSERLADARETQYF. The chain employs TRBV7-9 and TRBJ2-5, with 9 bases that match TRBD2. Germline assignment: CDR1 SEHNR and CDR2 FQNEAQ (reference sequence). The CDR3 length is 16 residues. Trimming at V came to 6 bases and at J to 5 bases, leaving 13 bases not matched to a gene.